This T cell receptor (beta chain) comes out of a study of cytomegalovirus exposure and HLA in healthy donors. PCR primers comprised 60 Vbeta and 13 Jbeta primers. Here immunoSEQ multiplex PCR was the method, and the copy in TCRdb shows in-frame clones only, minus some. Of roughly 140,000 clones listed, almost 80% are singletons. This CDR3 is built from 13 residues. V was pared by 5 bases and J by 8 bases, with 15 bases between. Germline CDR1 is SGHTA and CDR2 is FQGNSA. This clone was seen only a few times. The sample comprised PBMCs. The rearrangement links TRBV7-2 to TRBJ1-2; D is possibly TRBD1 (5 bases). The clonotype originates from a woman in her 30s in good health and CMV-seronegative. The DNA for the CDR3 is TGTGCCAGCAGCCCCCGACAGACTTTAGGCTACACCTTC. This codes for CASSPRQTLGYTF.